This TCR beta chain is from a study of CD8+ T cells in alopecia areata (dated by TCRdb to the late 2010s). For the wider study: The treated patients took part in an open-label pilot trial in which moderate-to-severe alopecia areata was treated with oral tofacitinib at 5 to 10 mg twice daily. Tofacitinib was given for 6 to 18 months, followed by 6 months of follow-up off drug to assess delayed response and recurrence. In treated patients, disease severity was measured using the SALT score, which gives the percentage of scalp surface area affected. High-throughput TCRbeta sequencing was used to examine T cell clonal expansion in alopecia areata in both the C3H/HeJ mouse model and human patients. Scalp tissue and sorted CD4+ and CD8+ peripheral blood T cells from patchy and totalis/universalis alopecia areata patients and from healthy controls were covered by human TCRbeta sequencing. Biopsies were taken from tofacitinib-treated patients at baseline and again at 4 and 24 weeks into treatment, and several of those patients also had a later scalp biopsy. Scalp clonality was compared among normal scalp (n=4), patchy alopecia areata scalp (n=8), and alopecia totalis/universalis scalp (n=8). RNA was extracted with the PAXgene miRNA kit for fixed scalp, the miRNeasy kit for PBMCs, and the RNeasy kit for mouse skin. TCRbeta CDR3 regions were amplified by immunoSEQ multiplex PCR with 35 Vbeta forward and 13 Jbeta reverse primers. Beyond this particular receptor, the publication reports: Unlike mouse skin, where gammadelta T cells dominate, normal human skin contains resident alphabeta T cells that get sequenced too, which complicates analysis of the scalp TCR repertoire. Compared with normal scalp, lesional scalp had higher clonality and more expanded CD8+ clones, particularly in alopecia totalis/universalis, a pattern that suggests antigenic drive. The treated cohort was small, with a single nonresponder, so links between baseline CD8+ expansion and response need larger studies. Tofacitinib significantly decreased scalp clonality and the number of expanded CD8+ clones among the top 100 scalp clones. Compared with mice, TCR sequences shared between patients were less clear, possibly partly because of HLA diversity across the patient population. Many expanded lesional clones persisted in scalp and blood during tofacitinib treatment, which may partly explain relapse after stopping treatment.

There are a few counts of this clone. Its antigen remains unidentified. No base-level quality is on record; no much larger clone is a single base apart. Per the publication, the treatment or condition label means: oral pan-JAK inhibitor, 5-10 mg twice daily. Peripheral blood and lesional scalp punch biopsies were obtained from patients with alopecia areata. After PBMCs were isolated by density centrifugation and stained for CD3, CD4 and CD8, a FACSAria was used to sort CD4+ and CD8+ T cells. Taken from the germline V gene, the CDR1 and CDR2 loops are MGHDK and SYGVNS. Here V drops 7 bases and J drops 3 bases, and the junction holds 3 bases not matched to any gene. Including cysteine and phenylalanine, the CDR3 has 13 amino acids. The kept DNA is CDR3 alone, 39 bases in frame from the first base. The library relied on the immunoSEQ multiplex PCR assay. To provide template for TCR sequencing, every sample had RNA extracted and reverse transcribed into cDNA. SuperScript III was used to make first-strand cDNA, primed with a 2:1 mix of oligo-dT and random hexamers. A synthetic immune receptor repertoire was used to measure amplification bias, and any remaining bias was corrected computationally. The paper's processing steps were these. Raw reads were preprocessed to remove errors, and CDR3 was defined according to IMGT conventions as the region from the conserved cysteine to phenylalanine. Clonality was computed as 1 minus the Shannon entropy, with the entropy normalized by log2 of the number of productive unique TCRs. Whether scalp clones were CD4 or CD8 was inferred by matching scalp TCRbeta sequences against CD4 and CD8 repertoires sorted from blood. TCRdb took over this immuneACCESS table, retaining in-frame rearrangements with V and J assigned. Such tables are incomplete; in checked studies, under half of the missing clones stem from an unresolved V gene, and the remainder is unexplained. V and J calls and clone size follow that table, whereas D and trimming were derived from the DNA. The sample yields roughly 250,000 clones; 50% to 75% were counted once. The top ten clones comprise around 0.92% of the sample.

This receptor was obtained from a human donor with alopecia areata. This chain joins TRBV25-1 to TRBJ2-7; 10 bases in the middle match TRBD1. The sample consisted of CD4+ T cells sorted from blood, taken around week 54, from a patient treated with tofacitinib. The nucleotide sequence is given as TGTGCCAGCAAGGGGACAGGGGTCTACGAGCAGTACTTC. It encodes CASKGTGVYEQYF.